What follows describes a single T cell receptor beta chain. After re-calling the 5' RACE reads, TCRdb lists one entry per CDR3 protein, DNA absent. The sample data list about 300,000 distinct CDR3 sequences. Germline V gene data show CDR1 as LNHDA and CDR2 as SQIVND (reference sequence). The CDR3 contains 17 residues. These data come from a study of monozygotic twins with inflammatory bowel disease. The sample consisted of blood. The sequence derives from a human donor with ulcerative colitis or Crohn's disease, or a healthy co-twin of an affected twin (not recorded which). V and J are TRBV19 and TRBJ2-6; TCRdb selects TRBD1, and the lack of DNA leaves this call unchecked. CDR3 in amino acids: CASRGDSALSGANVLTF.